The sequence of this T cell receptor (beta chain) was determined in a study of blood T cell repertoires in COVID-19 (TCRdb year 2020). About the study as a whole: The collaborator samples originated in the United States, Italy and Spain and spanned the acute and convalescent phases of COVID-19. Deeply sampled blood TCRbeta repertoires from subjects exposed to, actively infected with, or recovered from COVID-19 were included in the dataset. Where available, HLA class I and class II types were taken from metadata supplied by the sample provider and were not determined by assay-based typing. The samples were drawn from two sources: the first 160 participants of the ongoing ImmuneRACE study, and 950 to 1,500 subjects contributed by 6 global collaborators. A de-identified subject ID, COVID-19 status, age in years and sex were almost always included in the sample metadata. The prospective study material was composed of cDNA or gDNA derived from T cells, B-cell-depleted T cells, or PBMCs. A freely available public database, intended as a resource for researchers studying the immune response to SARS-CoV-2, is where the repertoires were released. What the research found in general, with its limitations: Clinical and demographic metadata were provided uncurated, with the amount varying by source and participant.

Another Seattle source contributed samples from volunteer blood donors who had recovered from COVID-19. Whole blood was collected in K2EDTA tubes by collaborating institutions according to the institutions' own protocols. For TCRbeta analysis, collaborator samples were shipped as frozen whole blood, as isolated PBMCs, or as DNA extracted from either sample type. The germline V gene yields SGHRS for CDR1 and YFSETQ for CDR2. V is reduced by 0 bases and J by 6 bases, leaving a spacing of 9 bases between them. Inclusive of the bounding cysteine and phenylalanine, the CDR3 is 14 residues long. Kept here is only the CDR3 DNA, which spans 42 bases and is read in frame from base 1. The immunoSEQ Assay, a bias-controlled multiplex PCR, was used to amplify TCRbeta CDR3 regions from genomic DNA. Per the original workflow: Nucleated cell counts per sample were estimated from amplification of reference gene primers within the assay. To quantify the absolute abundance of each unique TCRbeta CDR3 rearrangement, sequence reads were collapsed and filtered. For each sample, productive Simpson clonality was calculated as the square root of Simpson's diversity index across productive rearrangements. This is the immuneACCESS table as TCRdb keeps it, with only in-frame sequences that have V and J called. A part of the clones is gone; compared with another copy, unresolved V genes explain less than half, and the rest is unexplained. V and J calls and clone size are those listed in that table; D and trimming were worked out from the DNA. The sample yields more than 250,000 clones; roughly 83% were counted once. Of the sample, about 4.6% is held by the ten largest clones.

With respect to this clone: Which antigen it targets is not known. One base away there is no much larger clone; base qualities are not given.

This TCR was recovered from a man between 60 and 75 years old who had recovered from COVID-19. Sequenced sample: peripheral blood. Here the chain combines TRBV5-1 and TRBJ2-2, with no confidently assigned D gene. CDR3 reads: CASSLVLGSGELFF. The nucleotides are TGCGCCAGCAGCTTGGTTCTGGGCTCCGGGGAGCTGTTTTTT.